A single sample is the source of the 7 T cell receptor beta chains below, sequenced in a study of CD8 T cells in Susac syndrome. A quantity of about 0.5 to 1 ug RNA underwent reverse transcription using random hexamers. One entry per CDR3 protein results from TCRdb running MiXCR on the immunoSEQ multiplex PCR reads. The data show around 150,000 distinct CDR3 sequences, with about 93% seen just once and around 0.14% held by the top ten. Sequenced material: CD4+ T cells from PBMCs. Every receptor here comes from a human donor in good health.

This chain uses TRBV5-1 with TRBJ2-1; weak D call: TRBD1 (6 bases). Germline assignment: CDR1 SGHRS and CDR2 YFSETQ. Trimming removed 2 bases from V and 0 bases from J, with 12 bases in between. This CDR3 contains 16 residues. CDR3 sequence (DNA): TGCGCCAGCAGCTTTAGAGCGGACAGCTCCTACAATGAGCAGTTCTTC. As protein: CASSFRADSSYNEQFF.

This chain links TRBV7-2 with TRBJ2-1, with D tentatively TRBD2 (6 bases). The germline gives CDR1 SGHTA, CDR2 FQGNSA. This CDR3 spans 18 amino acids. V was trimmed by 2 bases and J by 0 bases, leaving 17 bases between them. Here the CDR3 DNA reads TGTGCCAGCAGCTTAAGGTGGGACTTCCAGAGCTCCTACAATGAGCAGTTCTTC. It yields the protein CASSLRWDFQSSYNEQFF. Together with reference TRBV7-2 and TRBJ2-1, the CDR3 gives the full variable domain: GAGVSQSPSNKVTEKGKDVELRCDPISGHTALYWYRQSLGQGLEFLIYFQGNSAPDKSGLPSDRFSAERTGGSVSTLTIQRTQQEDSAVYLCASSLRWDFQSSYNEQFFGPGTRLTVL.

The rearrangement links TRBV29-1 to TRBJ1-2; 9 bases line up with TRBD1. This CDR3 has 13 amino acids. Trimming cost V 6 bases and J 3 bases; bases outside gene matches: 5. Per the germline V gene, CDR1 is SQVTM and CDR2 is ANQGSEA. The CDR3 is CSVAQGADYGYTF. CDR3 sequence (DNA): TGCAGCGTCGCACAGGGGGCGGACTATGGCTACACCTTC.

The chain couples TRBV20-1 to TRBJ1-2; D perhaps matches TRBD1 (5 bases). This CDR3 has 15 residues. V was shortened by 5 bases and J by 1 base, with 17 bases between the two germline ends. The germline CDR1 and CDR2 sequences are DFQATT and SNEGSKA (reference sequence). CDR3: CSAPSWGELNYGYTF. The CDR3 region has the DNA TGCAGTGCTCCCTCTTGGGGGGAGCTTAACTATGGCTACACCTTC.

V is TRBV20-1 and J is TRBJ1-5; 7 bases map to TRBD1. CDR1 DFQATT and CDR2 SNEGSKA come from the germline V gene (reference sequence). The V and J ends lost 5 bases and 2 bases, in that order; junction bases with no gene match: 6. The CDR3 consists of 14 residues. CDR3 residues: CSAFYTGGNQPQHF. CDR3 coding DNA: TGCAGTGCTTTCTATACAGGGGGCAATCAGCCCCAGCATTTT.

The chain is built from TRBV29-1 and TRBJ1-1; the D gene is possibly TRBD1 (5 bases). The germline V gene has CDR1 SQVTM and CDR2 ANQGSEA. Trimming removed 4 bases at V and 0 bases at J, with 12 bases between. CDR3 size: 14 residues. As DNA, the CDR3 is TGCAGCGTTGCGGAGGGACTACTGAACACTGAAGCTTTCTTT. Amino acids: CSVAEGLLNTEAFF.

This clonotype has only one observation. The genes are TRBV6-6 and TRBJ1-5; D is uncertain. CDR1 is MNHNY, CDR2 SVGAGI, per germline (reference sequence). This CDR3 contains 14 residues. V shed 2 bases and J shed 1 base, with 6 bases lying between them. The CDR3 region is CASSYPDSNQPQHF. CDR3 nucleotide sequence: TGTGCCAGCAGTTACCCGGACAGCAATCAGCCCCAGCATTTT.